These 32 T cell receptor beta chains were sequenced from one sample in a study of blood T cell repertoires in COVID-19. Assay: immunoSEQ multiplex PCR; the TCRdb copy retains only in-frame clones and omits some. The profile shows about 100,000 clones, 80% to 90% of them singletons. Sample: peripheral blood. The receptors derive from a human donor in a cohort sampled during active COVID-19.

The chain carries TRBV27 and TRBJ2-2; 11 bases match TRBD2. J was trimmed by 4 bases and V by 6 bases; bases with no gene match: 7. CDR3 size: 16 residues. Germline CDR1 reads MNHEY; CDR2 reads SMNVEV (reference sequence). CDR3 amino acids: CASSSTSGSLTGELFF. The CDR3 region has the DNA TGTGCCAGCAGCTCCACTAGCGGGAGTCTCACCGGGGAGCTGTTTTTT.

The chain is built from TRBV15 and TRBJ2-1, with a possible D match to TRBD2 (6 bases). This CDR3 region has 14 residues. Germline CDR1 LNHNV, CDR2 YYDKDF (reference sequence). Trimming took off 3 bases at V and 5 bases at J, with 11 bases between the two ends. CDR3 protein: CATSSGTHNNEQFF. DNA of the CDR3: TGTGCCACCAGCAGCGGGACTCATAACAATGAGCAGTTCTTC. Combining the CDR3 with reference TRBV15 and TRBJ2-1 gives the whole variable domain DAMVIQNPRYQVTQFGKPVTLSCSQTLNHNVMYWYQQKSSQAPKLLFHYYDKDFNNEADTPDNFQSRRPNTSFCFLDIRSPGLGDTAMYLCATSSGTHNNEQFFGPGTRLTVL.

V and J are TRBV6-5 and TRBJ2-1; TRBD2 might be the D (6 bases). This CDR3 contains 12 residues. The V end was cut by 2 bases, the J end by 7 bases, with 6 bases between. CDR1 and CDR2 (germline): MNHEY, SVGAGI. The CDR3 coding sequence is TGTGCCAGCAGTTACCGGGGGAATGAGCAGTTCTTC. It is translated as CASSYRGNEQFF.

This chain links TRBV7-9 with TRBJ1-4; 7 bases match TRBD1. The CDR3 is 14 residues long. CDR1 and CDR2 from the germline V gene are SEHNR and FQNEAQ (reference sequence). V was clipped by 3 bases and J by 5 bases; unmatched bases: 3. CDR3 in DNA: TGTGCCAGCAGCTTCACAGGGGTAAATGAAAAACTGTTTTTT. Its protein product is CASSFTGVNEKLFF.

The J gene is TRBJ2-7, the V gene TRBV6-5, with a weak D call TRBD1 (6 bases). Germline CDR1 reads MNHEY; CDR2 reads SVGAGI. Trimming cost V 2 bases and J 3 bases, with 14 bases left between them. CDR3 length: 15 amino acids. The CDR3 DNA reads as TGTGCCAGCAGTTACGGCCTAGGACAGTTCTACGAGCAGTACTTC. This codes for CASSYGLGQFYEQYF.

The chain uses TRBV25-1 and TRBJ1-5; D is possibly TRBD1 (6 bases). CDR3 size: 14 residues. Trimming left V 6 bases short and J 6 bases short, with 15 bases between. Germline CDR1 reads MGHDK; CDR2 reads SYGVNS. CDR3 coding DNA: TGTGCCAGCAGCCGGGGGGCGGCGGGTCAGCCCCAGCATTTT. This encodes CASSRGAAGQPQHF.

This clone was counted a few times. The genes are TRBV7-9 and TRBJ1-2; tentative D call: TRBD1 (6 bases). The V end lost 5 bases, the J end lost 8 bases, and 15 bases lay between the germline ends. CDR3 length equals 13 residues. Germline V gene data show CDR1 as SEHNR and CDR2 as FQNEAQ (reference sequence). The DNA of the CDR3 is TGTGCCAGCAGCCTTGAGCAGGGGCCCGGCTACACCTTC. Its translation: CASSLEQGPGYTF.

The chain recombines TRBV9 with TRBJ2-2; D is undetermined. V lost 0 bases to trimming and J lost 0 bases, with 9 bases between them. CDR1 is SGDLS and CDR2 is YYNGEE in the germline V gene. There are 16 residues in the CDR3. The CDR3 is CASSVGLAANTGELFF. The CDR3 DNA reads TGTGCCAGCAGCGTAGGGTTGGCGGCGAACACCGGGGAGCTGTTTTTT.

This clone was recorded only once. This chain joins TRBV9 and TRBJ2-7, with 8 nucleotides matching TRBD1. The CDR3 is 15 residues long. The germline gives CDR1 SGDLS, CDR2 YYNGEE. With V trimmed by 5 bases and J by 0 bases, 7 bases remained unmatched. Here the CDR3 reads CASSTGQDFSYEQYF. CDR3 nucleotides: TGTGCCAGCAGTACGGGACAGGATTTCTCCTACGAGCAGTACTTC.

The CDR3 DNA reads TGTGCCAGCAGCTTAGTGGTCGAGGGTGGGCAGCCCCAGCATTTT. Protein product: CASSLVVEGGQPQHF. The chain is built from TRBV7-2 and TRBJ1-5; no clear D. V dropped 1 base and J dropped 7 bases, with 14 bases sitting between them. The CDR3 spans 15 residues. The germline gives CDR1 SGHTA, CDR2 FQGNSA.

The chain combines TRBV7-9 with TRBJ2-1; 8 bases map to TRBD1. J gave up 1 base and V 4 bases, and 6 bases lay outside the gene matches. Per the germline V gene, CDR1 is SEHNR and CDR2 is FQNEAQ (reference sequence). The CDR3 loop spans 16 amino acids. CDR3 sequence: CASSSLGQGSYNEQFF. CDR3 DNA: TGTGCCAGCAGCTCCCTCGGACAGGGATCCTACAATGAGCAGTTCTTC.

The chain uses TRBV4-2 and TRBJ1-2; a weak D match, TRBD1 (6 bases). The CDR3 has 16 amino acids. Germline CDR1 is LGHNA and CDR2 is YNFKEQ. The ends were cut back, 0 bases at V and 0 bases at J, with 11 bases in the middle. Here the CDR3 reads CASSQDGTLSNYGYTF. The CDR3 DNA follows: TGTGCCAGCAGCCAAGATGGGACACTGTCTAACTATGGCTACACCTTC.

The V and J genes are TRBV29-1 and TRBJ2-3, with D possibly TRBD2 on 6 matching bases. Germline V gene lookup returns CDR1 SQVTM and CDR2 ANQGSEA. With 6 bases removed from V and 14 bases from J, the gap between germline ends came to 15 bases. The CDR3 is 10 residues long. Here the CDR3 reads CSVETIGRYF. CDR3 nucleotides: TGCAGCGTGGAGACCATCGGGAGGTATTTT.

This sequence joins TRBV7-6 and TRBJ2-1; 8 bases agree with TRBD2. J was trimmed by 7 bases and V by 1 base; bases with no gene match: 6. The germline gives CDR1 SGHVS, CDR2 FNYEAQ. CDR3 length: 15 residues. In DNA, the CDR3 is TGTGCCAGCAGCTTAGAGGGACTAGATGAGAATGAGCAGTTCTTC. This translates into CASSLEGLDENEQFF.

The genes are TRBV9 and TRBJ2-3; TRBD2 matches at 7 bases. Looked up from germline, CDR1 is SGDLS and CDR2 is YYNGEE. The CDR3 is 15 residues long. With V trimmed by 1 base and J by 1 base, 3 bases remained unmatched. The CDR3 reads CASSVQSGGTDTQYF. CDR3 DNA: TGTGCCAGCAGCGTACAGAGCGGGGGCACAGATACGCAGTATTTT.

The chain joins TRBV9 to TRBJ1-2; TRBD1 matches at 9 bases. The germline gives CDR1 SGDLS, CDR2 YYNGEE. This CDR3 has 15 residues. The junction had 7 bases not matched to a gene; V was cut back by 3 bases and J by 4 bases. The CDR3 reads CASSDRTGAFYGYTF. Written as DNA, the CDR3 is TGTGCCAGCAGCGACCGGACAGGGGCTTTCTATGGCTACACCTTC.

The J gene is TRBJ1-6, the V gene TRBV7-2; D gene ambiguous. CDR1 is SGHTA and CDR2 is FQGNSA in the germline V gene. The CDR3 totals 15 residues. The V end lost 3 bases, the J end lost 7 bases, and 13 bases lay between the germline ends. The CDR3, as DNA: TGTGCCAGCAGCTTTCTCGACATACGGAATTCACCCCTCCACTTT. It codes for CASSFLDIRNSPLHF.

V is TRBV2 and J is TRBJ2-7; 12 nucleotides agree with TRBD2. This CDR3 comprises 18 residues. V shed 3 bases, J shed 0 bases, and the junction held 9 bases outside the gene matches. The germline V gene has CDR1 SNHLY and CDR2 FYNNEI. CDR3 coding DNA: TGTGCCAGCAGTGATGGGAGGACTAGCGGGGCAAGCTCCTACGAGCAGTACTTC. This translates into CASSDGRTSGASSYEQYF.

Notes on this clone: This same CDR3 is encoded by further DNA sequences in the sample. The chain carries TRBV10-3 and TRBJ2-1; TRBD2 matches 9 bases. This CDR3 is built from 14 residues. J gave up 8 bases and V 3 bases, and 5 bases lay outside the gene matches. Germline V gene lookup returns CDR1 ENHRY and CDR2 SYGVKD. CDR3 protein: CAISDGGRAYEQFF. CDR3 coding DNA: TGTGCCATCAGTGACGGCGGGAGGGCATATGAGCAGTTCTTC.

This clone was seen just once. The rearrangement uses TRBV5-1 and TRBJ1-1; 7 nucleotides match TRBD1. V shed 0 bases and J 7 bases; nucleotides not matched to a gene: 12. Germline V lookup: CDR1 SGHRS, CDR2 YFSETQ. This CDR3 has 16 residues. CDR3 region: CASSLADRVGAGEAFF. The DNA for the CDR3 is TGCGCCAGCAGCTTGGCCGACAGGGTAGGTGCTGGTGAAGCTTTCTTT.

The chain has TRBV6-4 and TRBJ2-1; maybe TRBD2 (6 bases). The CDR3 has 16 residues. V gave up 5 bases and J gave up 3 bases, with 17 bases separating them. From germline, CDR1 is MRHNA and CDR2 SNTAGT. The CDR3 reads CASSKNLAIVYNEQFF. The CDR3 region has the DNA TGTGCCAGCAGTAAGAATCTAGCGATAGTCTACAATGAGCAGTTCTTC.

V gene TRBV5-5 combines with J gene TRBJ2-3; D not resolved. CDR1 is SGHKS, CDR2 YYEKEE, per germline (reference sequence). V lost 0 bases and J lost 3, with 17 bases in between. This CDR3 is built from 17 residues. CDR3 sequence reads: CASSLVPESLRTDTQYF. The CDR3 DNA reads as TGTGCCAGCAGCTTGGTTCCGGAGAGCTTAAGAACAGATACGCAGTATTTT.

This sequence joins TRBV10-3 and TRBJ1-2; TRBD1 agrees at 8 bases. This CDR3 spans 13 amino acids. The germline V gene has CDR1 ENHRY and CDR2 SYGVKD. J lost 14 bases, V lost 6 bases, and 14 bases had no gene match. The CDR3 coding sequence is TGTGCCATCAGGGTGGACAGGGACCGTTTTGGGACCTTC. Its translation: CAIRVDRDRFGTF.

The chain carries TRBV19 and TRBJ1-5, with 8 positions matching TRBD1. From germline, CDR1 is LNHDA and CDR2 SQIVND (reference sequence). The CDR3 is 16 amino acids. V lost 7 bases and J lost 7; bases outside the gene matches: 15. CDR3 loop: CASIRQGGQGAQPQHF. The CDR3 DNA is TGTGCCAGTATCCGACAGGGCGGACAGGGCGCGCAGCCCCAGCATTTT.

The J gene is TRBJ2-7, the V gene TRBV29-1; 8 bases fit TRBD2. The CDR3 contains 13 residues. CDR1 and CDR2 (germline): SQVTM, ANQGSEA. The J segment lost 5 bases and the V segment lost 3 bases, leaving 6 bases of the junction unmatched. For the CDR3, the DNA is TGCAGCGTTGAGGGGACTAGTAGGAACGAGCAGTACTTC. This translates into CSVEGTSRNEQYF.

V and J are TRBV5-1 and TRBJ1-2, with D maybe TRBD1 (5 bases). Trimming shortened V by 3 bases and J by 2 bases, and 17 bases separated the two germline ends. CDR3 length equals 16 residues. Germline V gene sequence: CDR1 SGHRS, CDR2 YFSETQ. CDR3 sequence (DNA): TGCGCCAGCAGCTCGGCGTTAGGACACGAAAACTATGGCTACACCTTC. This gives the protein CASSSALGHENYGYTF.

The gene calls are TRBV7-3 and TRBJ2-5, with D possibly TRBD2 on 5 matching bases. V was trimmed by 1 base and J by 3 bases, leaving 6 bases between them. Per the germline V gene, CDR1 is SGHTA and CDR2 is FQGTGA. This CDR3 spans 13 amino acids. Here the CDR3 reads CASSLNGKETQYF. In nucleotides, the CDR3 is TGTGCCAGCAGCTTAAACGGGAAAGAGACCCAGTACTTC.

This clone appeared a single time. The rearrangement joins TRBV18 to TRBJ1-3; the D is unclear. From germline, CDR1 is KGHSH and CDR2 LQKENI. This CDR3 contains 17 residues. V gave up 3 bases and J gave up 6 bases, with 21 bases separating them. CDR3 protein: CASSPTRDMGPINTIYF. DNA for the CDR3: TGTGCCAGCTCACCGACTAGAGACATGGGTCCCATAAACACCATATATTTT.

The chain couples TRBV5-4 to TRBJ2-7; 9 bases are shared with TRBD2. From germline, CDR1 is SGHNT and CDR2 YYREEE (reference sequence). Unmatched junction bases numbered 6, after V lost 4 bases and J lost 7 bases. This CDR3 is built from 13 residues. The CDR3 bases are TGTGCCAGCAGCGCGGGGGGGGTACGTGAGCAGTACTTC. Translation: CASSAGGVREQYF. The full variable domain, in which reference TRBV5-4 and TRBJ2-7 provide the parts outside the CDR3, is ETGVTQSPTHLIKTRGQQVTLRCSSQSGHNTVSWYQQALGQGPQFIFQYYREEENGRGNFPPRFSGLQFPNYSSELNVNALELDDSALYLCASSAGGVREQYFGPGTRLTVT.

The chain combines TRBV4-1 with TRBJ1-2, with TRBD1 as a possible D gene (6 bases). The CDR3 is 16 residues long. Trimming left V 1 base short and J 6 bases short, with 18 bases between. Germline loops: CDR1 MGHRA, CDR2 YSYEKL. In DNA, the CDR3 is TGCGCCAGCAGCCAAGTTCAGGCCCAGGGGATTCATGGCTACACCTTC. It encodes CASSQVQAQGIHGYTF.

In this sample, this clone turned up once. This chain links TRBV9 with TRBJ2-1, with 8 bases aligning to TRBD2. V lost 5 bases and J lost 0; bases outside the gene matches: 4. The germline V gene has CDR1 SGDLS and CDR2 YYNGEE. CDR3 length: 15 residues. Written as DNA, the CDR3 is TGTGCCAGCAGTTTTAGCGGGACCTCCTACAATGAGCAGTTCTTC. The encoded protein is CASSFSGTSYNEQFF.

This rearrangement joins TRBV2 to TRBJ2-6, with 7 bases aligning to TRBD1. The V gene's germline CDR1 is SNHLY and CDR2 FYNNEI. Trimming cost V 9 bases and J 1 base; bases outside gene matches: 0. The CDR3 spans 13 residues. The CDR3 here is CARQGSGANVLTF. In nucleotides, the CDR3 is TGTGCCAGACAGGGGTCTGGGGCCAACGTCCTGACTTTC.